The 31 T cell receptor beta chains below come from one sample, sequenced in a study of regulatory T cells in long-lasting Graves disease. TCR beta libraries were built with iRepertoire HTBI primers and Arm-PCR of CDR3 regions. TCRdb re-called the multiplex PCR reads through MiXCR, storing one row per CDR3 protein. Of 700,000 or so distinct CDR3 sequences in the sample, around 30% are singletons; the top ten hold about 42%. Time point in this sample: persistent/refractory GD, antithyroid drugs over 5 years with positive TRAb. Construction of the TCR library relied on RNA isolated from PBMCs. Here the sequenced sample was peripheral blood mononuclear cells (PBMCs), taken when the disease was refractory, from a patient treated with antithyroid drugs. The receptors originated from a female donor with Graves disease.

V gene TRBV2 combines with J gene TRBJ1-2, with D possibly TRBD1 on 5 matching bases. This CDR3 contains 13 residues. Trimming left V 4 bases short and J 4 bases short, with 10 bases between. CDR1 and CDR2 from the germline V gene are SNHLY and FYNNEI. The CDR3 spells CASSGAGSYGYTF. Here the CDR3 DNA reads TGTGCCAGCAGTGGGGCAGGGTCCTATGGCTACACCTTC.

Ten or more counts support this clonotype. The V gene is TRBV28, the J gene TRBJ1-2; D may be TRBD1 (5 bases). The CDR3 spans 14 residues. Trimming left V 2 bases short and J 5 bases short, with 12 bases between. Germline V gene data show CDR1 as MDHEN and CDR2 as SYDVKM. For the CDR3, the DNA is TGTGCCAGCAGTTTAAGGGGCGGAAAATATGGCTACACCTTC. Protein sequence: CASSLRGGKYGYTF.

CDR3 amino acids: CASRYGPAGEQFF. The CDR3 DNA reads TGTGCCAGCCGATACGGGCCGGCGGGGGAGCAGTTCTTC. The chain carries TRBV6-1 and TRBJ2-1; TRBD2 might be the D (6 bases). V was trimmed by 8 bases and J by 10 bases, leaving 18 bases between them. This CDR3 has 13 amino acids. Germline V gene data show CDR1 as MNHNS and CDR2 as SASEGT.

This chain connects TRBV29-1 to TRBJ1-2; D ambiguous. CDR1 is SQVTM, CDR2 ANQGSEA, per germline. The CDR3 spans 15 residues. Trimming removed 1 base from V and 0 bases from J, with 12 bases in between. The CDR3 DNA reads as TGCAGCGTTGAAGGCGGAGGCGGGACTAACTATGGCTACACCTTC. Its translation: CSVEGGGGTNYGYTF. The variable domain in full, completed from reference TRBV29-1 and TRBJ1-2, reads SAVISQKPSRDICQRGTSLTIQCQVDSQVTMMFWYRQQPGQSLTLIATANQGSEATYESGFVIDKFPISRPNLTFSTLTVSNMSPEDSSIYLCSVEGGGGTNYGYTFGSGTRLTVV.

This clonotype has a count of ten or more. This chain uses TRBV2 with TRBJ2-2; D is perhaps TRBD1 (5 bases). The CDR3 is 16 residues long. Trimming took 3 bases from V and 0 from J, leaving 11 bases between them. Germline V lookup: CDR1 SNHLY, CDR2 FYNNEI. The CDR3 DNA follows: TGTGCCAGCAGTGAGCAGGGCCCGGCGAACACCGGGGAGCTGTTTTTT. Encoded protein: CASSEQGPANTGELFF.

The gene calls are TRBV6-5 and TRBJ1-2, with TRBD1 matching over 9 bases. The ends lost 2 bases at V and 4 bases at J; junction bases unmatched: 5. Per the germline V gene, CDR1 is MNHEY and CDR2 is SVGAGI. CDR3 length: 15 amino acids. This CDR3 reads CASSYHGQGPYGYTF. The CDR3 DNA is TGTGCCAGCAGTTACCATGGACAGGGGCCCTATGGCTACACCTTC.

This clonotype was detected only a few times. An end of the junction differs from the germline gene, which may be a read error. The rearrangement uses TRBV11-2 and TRBJ2-1, with 12 bases that match TRBD2. The CDR3 consists of 13 residues. Germline assignment: CDR1 SGHAT and CDR2 FQNNGV. CDR3: CASSLGGEGLAGF. The CDR3 coding sequence is TGTGCCAGCAGCTTAGGGGGGGAGGGACTAGCGGGTTTC.

The chain links TRBV12-3 or TRBV12-4 to TRBJ2-3, with 8 positions matching TRBD1. CDR3 length: 15 residues. Trimming took 4 bases from V and 1 from J; bases not matched to a gene: 4. CDR3 region: CASSSRTGCTDTQYF. CDR3 DNA: TGTGCCAGCAGTTCAAGGACAGGGTGCACAGATACGCAGTATTTT.

The chain combines TRBV29-1 with TRBJ1-1; D perhaps matches TRBD1 (6 bases). V lost 1 base and J 1 base, leaving 13 bases between the germline ends. The CDR3 spans 15 residues. In germline, CDR1 is SQVTM, CDR2 ANQGSEA. CDR3 coding DNA: TGCAGCGTTGAAGCGCACAGGGTAAGGAACACTGAAGCTTTCTTT. Its protein product is CSVEAHRVRNTEAFF.

This clonotype was picked up a small number of times. This chain uses TRBV7-9 with TRBJ2-5, with a possible D match to TRBD1 (5 bases). The ends were cut back, 5 bases at V and 0 bases at J, with 10 bases in the middle. The CDR3 extends over 14 amino acids. The germline CDR1 and CDR2 sequences are SEHNR and FQNEAQ (reference sequence). The CDR3 nucleotides are TGTGCCAGCAGCGCAGGGATTTACCAAGAGACCCAGTACTTC. Translated: CASSAGIYQETQYF.

The rearrangement joins TRBV7-2 to TRBJ2-7; 9 bases match TRBD2. Germline CDR1 reads SGHTA; CDR2 reads FQGNSA. The CDR3 totals 14 residues. J lost 3 bases, V lost 5 bases, and 5 bases had no gene match. The CDR3 DNA reads TGTGCCAGCAGCGCCGGACTAGCGTTCTACGAGCAGTACTTC. Translating it yields CASSAGLAFYEQYF.

This clonotype has more than one count but fewer than ten. This sequence may be a read error, since a much larger clone differs from it by one base. The chain is built from TRBV7-3 and TRBJ1-2; D is uncertain. Germline V CDR1 and CDR2: SGHTA, FQGTGA. The CDR3 totals 13 residues. The V end was cut by 2 bases, the J end by 1 base, with 5 bases between. For the CDR3, the DNA is TGTGCCAGCAGCTTAGGCAATAACTATGGCTACACCTTC. This gives the protein CASSLGNNYGYTF.

The table lists this clonotype with a few counts. The chain combines TRBV12-3 or TRBV12-4 with TRBJ1-3; D gene unclear. Trimming removed 4 bases from V and 0 bases from J, with 16 bases in between. CDR3 length: 17 amino acids. CDR3 in DNA: TGTGCCAGCAGTTCCCGGACCGCTAACCCCTCTGGAAACACCATATATTTT. It yields the protein CASSSRTANPSGNTIYF.

This chain joins TRBV3-1 and TRBJ2-5, with unresolved D. The CDR3 loop spans 15 amino acids. Germline V gene sequence: CDR1 LGHDT, CDR2 YNNKEL (reference sequence). Trimming pared 0 bases from V and 2 bases from J, leaving 10 bases between. The CDR3 is CASSQDRRGQETQYF. CDR3 nucleotides: TGTGCCAGCAGCCAAGATCGGAGAGGTCAAGAGACCCAGTACTTC.

The V gene is TRBV20-1, the J gene TRBJ2-7; 9 bases line up with TRBD2. Trimming removed 3 bases from V and 2 bases from J; junction bases left unmatched: 14. The CDR3 covers 17 residues. Germline V lookup: CDR1 DFQATT, CDR2 SNEGSKA (reference sequence). The CDR3 DNA is TGCAGTGCTAGGGGGCTAGCGGGGCAGGGTCAGACCTACGAGCAGTACTTC. This codes for CSARGLAGQGQTYEQYF.

This clonotype was detected many times. The chain links TRBV28 to TRBJ1-4; D gene uncertain. V dropped 5 bases and J dropped 5 bases, with 15 bases sitting between them. CDR1 MDHEN and CDR2 SYDVKM come from the germline V gene. CDR3 length: 15 residues. CDR3 DNA: TGTGCCAGCAGTCCCCGCCCCCGGGTGAATGAAAAACTGTTTTTT. Translation gives CASSPRPRVNEKLFF.

This rearrangement joins TRBV5-6 to TRBJ2-7, with D unresolved. Trimming removed 0 bases from V and 6 bases from J, with 16 bases in between. The CDR3 contains 15 residues. Germline V lookup: CDR1 SGHDT, CDR2 YYEEEE. This chain's CDR3 is CASSLGGFNDGEQYF. CDR3 bases: TGTGCCAGCAGCTTGGGTGGGTTCAACGACGGCGAGCAGTACTTC.

This clonotype occurred many times. This chain joins TRBV6-5 and TRBJ1-5; no clear D gene. The germline CDR1 and CDR2 sequences are MNHEY and SVGAGI. V was trimmed by 4 bases and J by 0 bases, leaving 4 bases between them. This CDR3 has 13 amino acids. The CDR3, as DNA: TGTGCCAGCAGTTCTCATAGCAATCAGCCCCAGCATTTT. Amino acid sequence: CASSSHSNQPQHF.

This clonotype was observed a few times. The chain is built from TRBV9 and TRBJ1-1; D unresolved. With 0 bases removed from V and 4 bases from J, the gap between germline ends came to 13 bases. The CDR3 extends over 15 amino acids. The germline CDR1 and CDR2 sequences are SGDLS and YYNGEE. The CDR3 loop reads CASSVEVGKGTEAFF. CDR3 DNA sequence: TGTGCCAGCAGCGTAGAGGTAGGGAAGGGCACTGAAGCTTTCTTT.

The table lists this clonotype with a few counts. The chain is built from TRBV29-1 and TRBJ1-2, with TRBD1 matching over 10 bases. The ends lost 5 bases at V and 3 bases at J; junction bases unmatched: 15. Looked up from germline, CDR1 is SQVTM and CDR2 is ANQGSEA. The CDR3 is made up of 17 amino acids. The CDR3 DNA reads as TGCAGCGTTTCTGGGGGGAGGTGGGACAGGGGCGACTATGGCTACACCTTC. Translating gives CSVSGGRWDRGDYGYTF.

This chain joins TRBV19 and TRBJ2-2; no reliable D call. CDR1 is LNHDA and CDR2 is SQIVND in the germline V gene (reference sequence). The CDR3 spans 13 residues. V was trimmed by 3 bases and J by 4 bases, leaving 6 bases between them. The CDR3, as DNA: TGTGCCAGTAGTATGGACGGCACCGGGGAGCTGTTTTTT. Protein product: CASSMDGTGELFF.

There are a few counts of this clonotype. The chain couples TRBV10-3 to TRBJ2-6; D perhaps matches TRBD1 (6 bases). This CDR3 region has 16 residues. Germline V lookup: CDR1 ENHRY, CDR2 SYGVKD. V lost 4 bases to trimming and J lost 1 base, with 11 bases between them. CDR3 in amino acids: CAISVSDSSGANVLTF. The CDR3 bases are TGTGCCATCAGTGTATCGGACAGTTCTGGGGCCAACGTCCTGACTTTC.

This clonotype was detected many times. The CDR3 DNA follows: TGTGCCAGCAGTTCTGGGGTAGCGGGAGGGGTTCGTGAGCAGTTCTTC. It yields the protein CASSSGVAGGVREQFF. J is TRBJ2-1 and V is TRBV28; TRBD2 matches at 11 bases. Germline CDR1 reads MDHEN; CDR2 reads SYDVKM. CDR3 length equals 16 residues. With 4 bases clipped from V and 9 bases from J, the junction kept 11 bases outside the gene matches.

This chain joins TRBV29-1 and TRBJ1-2, with 9 bases lining up with TRBD1. In germline, CDR1 is SQVTM, CDR2 ANQGSEA. The CDR3 extends over 17 amino acids. V shed 1 base, J shed 5 bases, and the junction held 14 bases outside the gene matches. CDR3 residues: CSVEGSGQGPWGYGYTF. The CDR3 DNA is TGCAGCGTTGAAGGGTCGGGACAGGGACCATGGGGTTATGGCTACACCTTC.

This clonotype was seen repeatedly, ten times or more. This chain joins TRBV28 and TRBJ1-2, with a possible D match to TRBD1 (5 bases). Trimming removed 7 bases from V and 4 bases from J, with 16 bases in between. The CDR3 consists of 14 residues. CDR1 is MDHEN and CDR2 is SYDVKM in the germline V gene. The CDR3 DNA reads TGTGCCAGCACCTCCGGCCCGGGGACCTATGGCTACACCTTC. Translating gives CASTSGPGTYGYTF.

Ten or more counts support this clonotype. The V gene is TRBV28, the J gene TRBJ1-4; D is uncertain. This CDR3 is 14 amino acids long. V was clipped by 8 bases and J by 6 bases, with 16 bases between them. Germline values: CDR1 MDHEN, CDR2 SYDVKM. CDR3 residues: CASVKTGFYEKLFF. The CDR3 bases are TGTGCCAGCGTTAAGACGGGGTTCTATGAAAAACTGTTTTTT.

The chain couples TRBV12-3 or TRBV12-4 to TRBJ2-6; D possibly corresponds to TRBD2 (5 bases). V was cut by 3 bases and J by 0 bases, with 12 bases left in between. CDR3 size: 17 residues. For the CDR3, the DNA is TGTGCCAGCAGTTTTGGGGAGCCTTACTCTGGGGCCAACGTCCTGACTTTC. It translates to CASSFGEPYSGANVLTF.

This clonotype occurred a few times. The DNA for the CDR3 is TGTGCCAGCAGCTTATGGGCGATTTCCTATGGCTACACCTTC. Translation: CASSLWAISYGYTF. The chain employs TRBV5-6 and TRBJ1-2, with D hard to call. V was clipped by 2 bases and J by 4 bases, with 12 bases between them. Germline CDR1 SGHDT, CDR2 YYEEEE. There are 14 residues in the CDR3.

This clonotype came up a few times. This rearrangement joins TRBV7-9 to TRBJ2-2; 10 positions agree with TRBD2. The junction had 3 bases not matched to a gene; V was cut back by 5 bases and J by 3 bases. Germline V gene data show CDR1 as SEHNR and CDR2 as FQNEAQ (reference sequence). CDR3 length: 15 residues. The CDR3 nucleotides read TGTGCCAGCAGCCGACTAGCGGGCGACACCGGGGAGCTGTTTTTT. This sequence encodes CASSRLAGDTGELFF. Full variable domain (outside the CDR3, taken from reference TRBV7-9 and TRBJ2-2): DTGVSQNPRHKITKRGQNVTFRCDPISEHNRLYWYRQTLGQGPEFLTYFQNEAQLEKSRLLSDRFSAERPKGSFSTLEIQRTEQGDSAMYLCASSRLAGDTGELFFGEGSRLTVL.

The rearrangement joins TRBV20-1 to TRBJ1-3, with D maybe TRBD1 (5 bases). Per the germline V gene, CDR1 is DFQATT and CDR2 is SNEGSKA (reference sequence). Trimming pared 5 bases from V and 0 bases from J, leaving 20 bases between. The CDR3 runs to 17 residues. CDR3 amino acids: CSARDRRELSSGNTIYF. The CDR3 region has the DNA TGCAGTGCTCGGGACCGGCGGGAGTTGAGCTCTGGAAACACCATATATTTT.

This clonotype has just a few counts. The rearrangement links TRBV6-2 or TRBV6-3 to TRBJ2-7, with 10 nucleotides matching TRBD1. After removal of 5 bases from V and 5 bases from J, the junction contained 6 bases not matched to a gene. Germline values: CDR1 MNHEY, CDR2 SVGEGT. The CDR3 covers 14 residues. The chain's CDR3 is CASSPGTGANEQYF. DNA of the CDR3: TGTGCCAGCAGTCCTGGGACAGGGGCTAACGAGCAGTACTTC.